This TCR beta chain was captured by sequencing in a study of T cell responses to AZD1222 COVID-19 vaccine. Study details: Both about-4-week and about-12-week second-dose recipients were combined.

Using immunoSEQ multiplex PCR, the repertoire was profiled, and TCRdb retains in-frame clones only, with some absent. This table holds around 120,000 clones, 70% to 90% found once. General study points: Nearly half of spike-specific TCRs reportedly target variant regions that are unmutated in the B.1.351 and B.1.1.7 variants. Repertoire sampling occurred only after the peak T cell response. Baseline seropositivity occurred in only six or seven AZD1222 recipients.

CDR1 is MNHEY and CDR2 is SMNVEV in the germline V gene (reference sequence). The ends were cut back, 6 bases at V and 2 bases at J, with 11 bases in the middle. The CDR3 is made up of 13 amino acids. A single count supports this clone. Its target is not known. The sample in question was peripheral blood, obtained on day 0 of AZD1222 vaccination. The sequence was obtained from an adult in good health. V is TRBV27 and J is TRBJ2-7; the D gene is possibly TRBD1 (6 bases). The CDR3, as DNA: TGTGCCAGCAGCGCAGGGGACGCCTACGAGCAGTACTTC. It codes for CASSAGDAYEQYF.